These 26 T cell receptor beta chains came from one sample sequenced in a study of preoperative IRX-2 immunotherapy in early breast cancer. Method: immunoSEQ multiplex PCR; TCRdb's copy keeps in-frame clones and lacks some. The table has about 38,000 clones, 75% to 85% seen once. The treatment is: preoperative locoregional IRX-2 cytokine immunotherapy. Sequences were derived from lymph node tissue, sampled after IRX-2 immunotherapy. The source of these receptors is a human donor with breast cancer.

This clone appeared a few times. The chain couples TRBV6-1 to TRBJ1-5; 8 bases match TRBD1. CDR1 is MNHNS, CDR2 SASEGT, per germline. Germline trimming cut 0 bases from V and 6 bases from J; bases unmatched to any gene: 4. CDR3 size: 15 residues. The CDR3 loop reads CASSEAARGRQPQHF. In DNA form, the CDR3 reads TGTGCCAGCAGTGAAGCGGCCAGGGGGCGTCAGCCCCAGCATTTT.

The V gene is TRBV28, the J gene TRBJ2-7; D possibly corresponds to TRBD1 (5 bases). V dropped 6 bases and J dropped 4 bases, with 10 bases sitting between them. The CDR3 covers 12 residues. The germline V gene encodes CDR1 MDHEN and CDR2 SYDVKM. CDR3 region: CASRKTAYEQYF. CDR3 nucleotide sequence: TGTGCCAGCAGAAAGACAGCTTACGAGCAGTACTTC.

The chain joins TRBV18 to TRBJ1-3, with TRBD1 as a possible D gene (5 bases). This CDR3 has 14 residues. The germline V and J ends were trimmed by 2 bases and 6 bases, with 11 bases remaining between them. Germline V gene data show CDR1 as KGHSH and CDR2 as LQKENI. The CDR3 sequence is CASSPKRGENTIYF. CDR3 in DNA: TGTGCCAGCTCACCAAAAAGGGGTGAAAACACCATATATTTT.

The J gene is TRBJ1-1, the V gene TRBV6-8, with a weak D call TRBD1 (6 bases). The germline V gene has CDR1 MNHGY and CDR2 SAAAGT. The CDR3 has 13 residues. V was cut by 7 bases and J by 5 bases, with 14 bases left in between. CDR3 protein: CASTRTDRTEAFF. The CDR3 coding sequence is TGTGCCAGCACCCGGACTGACAGGACTGAAGCTTTCTTT.

V and J are TRBV7-4 and TRBJ1-1; TRBD1 matches 10 bases. The V and J ends lost 4 bases and 10 bases, in that order; junction bases with no gene match: 6. Germline V lookup: CDR1 SGHVT, CDR2 SQSDAQ. There are 13 residues in the CDR3. CDR3 in DNA: TGTGCCAGCAGCTCGGACAGGGGGACGACAGCTTTCTTT. It codes for CASSSDRGTTAFF.

The gene calls are TRBV11-3 and TRBJ2-3, with 7 bases lining up with TRBD1. The CDR3 loop spans 14 amino acids. The V gene end was trimmed by 5 bases and the J gene end by 2 bases; junction bases not matched to a gene: 4. Looked up from germline, CDR1 is SGHNT and CDR2 is YENEEA. In DNA, the CDR3 is TGTGCCAGCAGCCCGGGACAGTACACAGATACGCAGTATTTT. It codes for CASSPGQYTDTQYF.

This chain uses TRBV28 with TRBJ2-7; TRBD2 matches at 7 bases. CDR3 size: 14 residues. The junction had 8 bases not matched to a gene; V was cut back by 4 bases and J by 5 bases. CDR1 MDHEN and CDR2 SYDVKM come from the germline V gene. This CDR3 is CASSYVQGGHEQYF. CDR3 nucleotide sequence: TGTGCCAGCAGTTACGTTCAGGGAGGGCACGAGCAGTACTTC.

The genes are TRBV6-8 and TRBJ1-1; TRBD1 agrees at 7 bases. V was clipped by 2 bases and J by 5 bases; unmatched bases: 11. This CDR3 is built from 16 residues. Germline lookup yields CDR1 MNHGY and CDR2 SAAAGT. The CDR3 region is CASSYPTETGRTEAFF. The CDR3 bases are TGTGCCAGCAGTTACCCTACCGAGACAGGGAGGACTGAAGCTTTCTTT.

This clone was recorded only once. The V gene is TRBV6-8, the J gene TRBJ1-2, with D perhaps TRBD1 (6 bases). CDR3 length: 12 residues. Trimming stripped 4 bases from V and 3 bases from J, with 6 bases between. Germline values: CDR1 MNHGY, CDR2 SAAAGT. In nucleotides, the CDR3 is TGTGCCAGCAGTTCAGGGGACTATGGCTACACCTTC. It codes for CASSSGDYGYTF.

The chain carries TRBV5-1 and TRBJ1-1; D gene unclear. The ends were cut back, 0 bases at V and 3 bases at J, with 15 bases in the middle. The germline gives CDR1 SGHRS, CDR2 YFSETQ. The CDR3 has 16 amino acids. In nucleotides, the CDR3 is TGCGCCAGCAGCTTGGGCCTGAGGACCAGCGACACTGAAGCTTTCTTT. Translation: CASSLGLRTSDTEAFF.

This clone was seen more than once but under ten times. V is TRBV6-8 and J is TRBJ2-1, with D tentatively TRBD1 (6 bases). This CDR3 spans 14 amino acids. The V gene lost 2 bases and the J gene lost 3 bases, with 8 bases spanning the gap. Germline CDR1 is MNHGY and CDR2 is SAAAGT. CDR3 residues: CASSYQGHYNEQFF. In DNA form, the CDR3 reads TGTGCCAGCAGTTACCAGGGACACTACAATGAGCAGTTCTTC.

This rearrangement joins TRBV6-8 to TRBJ2-5; D remains unclear. Germline lookup yields CDR1 MNHGY and CDR2 SAAAGT. Trimming pared 4 bases from V and 5 bases from J, leaving 11 bases between. CDR3 length: 13 residues. CDR3 in amino acids: CASSSRQLETQYF. CDR3 coding DNA: TGTGCCAGCAGTTCCCGTCAGCTCGAGACCCAGTACTTC.

The V call is TRBV5-1, the J call TRBJ2-7; D may be TRBD2 (6 bases). The germline V and J ends were trimmed by 4 bases and 2 bases, with 13 bases remaining between them. The germline V gene encodes CDR1 SGHRS and CDR2 YFSETQ. The CDR3 runs to 14 residues. CDR3 loop: CASSSRTITYEQYF. In nucleotides, the CDR3 is TGCGCCAGCAGCAGCCGGACTATCACCTACGAGCAGTACTTC.

The J gene is TRBJ1-2, the V gene TRBV6-8; no firm D call. V lost 7 bases, J lost 1 base, and 10 bases lay in between. The CDR3 loop spans 13 amino acids. The germline V gene has CDR1 MNHGY and CDR2 SAAAGT. CDR3 sequence (DNA): TGTGCCAGCACTTTATACCTTAACTATGGCTACACCTTC. It encodes CASTLYLNYGYTF.

The V and J genes are TRBV5-1 and TRBJ1-1; no firm D call. The CDR3 is 15 amino acids. Germline CDR1 reads SGHRS; CDR2 reads YFSETQ. The V gene lost 1 base and the J gene lost 8 bases, with 18 bases spanning the gap. Here the CDR3 DNA reads TGCGCCAGCAGCTTGACGGTGGGAGCTGAGAAGGAAGCTTTCTTT. Its translation is CASSLTVGAEKEAFF.

This clone was recorded once. CDR3 sequence: CASSPWEGSYGYTF. CDR3 sequence (DNA): TGTGCCAGCAGCCCCTGGGAGGGAAGCTATGGCTACACCTTC. The V and J genes are TRBV11-3 and TRBJ1-2; D gene ambiguous. Looked up from germline, CDR1 is SGHNT and CDR2 is YENEEA. Trimming stripped 5 bases from V and 4 bases from J, with 14 bases between. There are 14 residues in the CDR3.

The chain has TRBV11-3 and TRBJ2-3; 13 bases line up with TRBD2. With V trimmed by 5 bases and J by 2 bases, 4 bases remained unmatched. The CDR3 consists of 16 residues. The germline CDR1 and CDR2 sequences are SGHNT and YENEEA. Here the CDR3 DNA reads TGTGCCAGCAGCAGACTAGCGGGGGGAATCACAGATACGCAGTATTTT. Encoded protein: CASSRLAGGITDTQYF.

The chain recombines TRBV5-1 with TRBJ2-5; possible D gene TRBD2, 7 bases. Germline values: CDR1 SGHRS, CDR2 YFSETQ. The CDR3 length is 14 residues. Trimming stripped 2 bases from V and 4 bases from J, with 12 bases between. CDR3 loop: CASSFSRGGETQYF. Here the CDR3 DNA reads TGCGCCAGCAGCTTTTCAAGGGGGGGAGAGACCCAGTACTTC.

The chain links TRBV6-8 to TRBJ1-1; 7 positions match TRBD1. The V segment lost 0 bases and the J segment 2 bases; nucleotides outside the gene matches: 3. Germline loops: CDR1 MNHGY, CDR2 SAAAGT. The CDR3 runs 15 residues. The CDR3 sequence: CASSYSTGVNTEAFF. As DNA, the CDR3 is TGTGCCAGCAGTTACTCAACAGGGGTAAACACTGAAGCTTTCTTT.

The rearrangement links TRBV19 to TRBJ1-2; D unclear. The CDR3 loop spans 13 amino acids. The V end was cut by 1 base, the J end by 1 base, with 4 bases between. Germline CDR1 is LNHDA and CDR2 is SQIVND (reference sequence). The CDR3 nucleotides read TGTGCCAGTAGTATAGGGGATAACTATGGCTACACCTTC. Translated, it gives CASSIGDNYGYTF.

The rearrangement uses TRBV14 and TRBJ2-1, with D possibly being TRBD2 (7 bases). Germline V lookup: CDR1 SGHDN, CDR2 FVKESK. V was trimmed by 1 base and J by 12 bases, leaving 22 bases between them. The CDR3 is 16 residues long. DNA of the CDR3: TGTGCCAGCAGCCAAGTCTTGGGGGGGCCTACCTCGTCGCAGTTCTTC. Encoded protein: CASSQVLGGPTSSQFF.

The chain joins TRBV6-8 to TRBJ1-5; D is uncertain. Per the germline V gene, CDR1 is MNHGY and CDR2 is SAAAGT. With 5 bases removed from V and 3 bases from J, the gap between germline ends came to 11 bases. This CDR3 is 14 amino acids long. CDR3 sequence (DNA): TGTGCCAGCAGTCGGTCGGGATCCAATCAGCCCCAGCATTTT. The encoded protein is CASSRSGSNQPQHF.

This sequence joins TRBV10-2 and TRBJ2-7; D might be TRBD1 or TRBD2, each matching 5 bases. Germline values: CDR1 WSHSY, CDR2 SAAADI. The CDR3 has 17 amino acids. The germline V and J ends were trimmed by 2 bases and 3 bases, with 20 bases remaining between them. CDR3 protein: CASSEMGVVSWDYEQYF. DNA of the CDR3: TGCGCCAGCAGTGAGATGGGGGTAGTCAGTTGGGACTACGAGCAGTACTTC.

The chain links TRBV18 to TRBJ2-1, with a weak D call TRBD2 (6 bases). The CDR3 contains 13 residues. The germline CDR1 and CDR2 sequences are KGHSH and LQKENI. V gave up 3 bases and J gave up 6 bases, with 9 bases separating them. This CDR3 reads CASSPFSGNEQFF. The CDR3 DNA reads as TGTGCCAGCTCACCGTTTAGCGGCAATGAGCAGTTCTTC.

This chain joins TRBV6-8 and TRBJ1-2; no clear D. This CDR3 is 15 amino acids long. V was trimmed by 0 bases and J by 7 bases, leaving 15 bases between them. CDR1 and CDR2 from the germline V gene are MNHGY and SAAAGT. The CDR3 region has the DNA TGTGCCAGCAGTTACTCGTTAAGTCCGACTATTGGCTACACCTTC. Amino acids: CASSYSLSPTIGYTF.

This chain uses TRBV18 with TRBJ1-2; 7 bases map to TRBD1. This CDR3 has 17 amino acids. Germline V lookup: CDR1 KGHSH, CDR2 LQKENI. The trim removed 4 bases at V and 6 bases at J, leaving 17 bases unmatched. The CDR3 reads CASSLAPEDRTGHGYTF. The CDR3 coding sequence is TGTGCCAGCTCACTGGCCCCTGAGGACAGGACGGGACATGGCTACACCTTC.